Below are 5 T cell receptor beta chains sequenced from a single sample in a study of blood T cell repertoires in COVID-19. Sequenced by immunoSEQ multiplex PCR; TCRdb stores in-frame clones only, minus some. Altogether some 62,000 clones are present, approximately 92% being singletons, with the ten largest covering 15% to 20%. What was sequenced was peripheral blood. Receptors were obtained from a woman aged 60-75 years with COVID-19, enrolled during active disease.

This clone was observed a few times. As DNA, the CDR3 is TGTGCCAGTAGTCCGGGACTAGCGGGATTCACAGATACGCAGTATTTT. Translated, it gives CASSPGLAGFTDTQYF. The V gene is TRBV19, the J gene TRBJ2-3; 13 bases line up with TRBD2. The CDR3 spans 16 residues. Germline assignment: CDR1 LNHDA and CDR2 SQIVND (reference sequence). V gave up 5 bases and J gave up 2 bases; unmatched junction bases: 4.

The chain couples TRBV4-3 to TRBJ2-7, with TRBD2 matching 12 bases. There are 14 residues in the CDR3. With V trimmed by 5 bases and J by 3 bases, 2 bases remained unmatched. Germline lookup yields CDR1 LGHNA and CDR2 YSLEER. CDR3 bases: TGCGCCAGCAGCTTACTAGCGGGAGGCTACGAGCAGTACTTC. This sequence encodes CASSLLAGGYEQYF.

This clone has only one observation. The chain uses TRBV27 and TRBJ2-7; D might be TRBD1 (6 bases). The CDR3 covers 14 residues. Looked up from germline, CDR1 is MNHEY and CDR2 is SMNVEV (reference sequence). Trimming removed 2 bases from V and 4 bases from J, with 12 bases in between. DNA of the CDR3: TGTGCCAGCAGTTTAACCGGGACACCTTACGAGCAGTACTTC. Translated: CASSLTGTPYEQYF.

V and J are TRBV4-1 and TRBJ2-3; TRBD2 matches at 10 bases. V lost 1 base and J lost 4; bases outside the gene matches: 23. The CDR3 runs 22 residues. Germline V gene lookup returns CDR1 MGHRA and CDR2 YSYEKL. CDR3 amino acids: CASSQGWVQGPSGRRGPDTQYF. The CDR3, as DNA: TGCGCCAGCAGCCAAGGATGGGTACAGGGGCCTAGCGGGAGAAGAGGGCCAGATACGCAGTATTTT.

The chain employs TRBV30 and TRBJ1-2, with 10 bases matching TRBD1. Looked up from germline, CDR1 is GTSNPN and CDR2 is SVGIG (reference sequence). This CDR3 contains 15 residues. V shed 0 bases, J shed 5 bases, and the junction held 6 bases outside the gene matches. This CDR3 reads CAWSVGQGVRYGYTF. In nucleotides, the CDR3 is TGTGCCTGGAGTGTTGGACAGGGGGTTAGGTATGGCTACACCTTC.